These 12 T cell receptor beta chains were sequenced from one sample in a study of draining lymph node invasion in breast cancer. TCRdb re-called the bulk RNA-seq reads through MiXCR, storing one row per CDR3 protein. In the table there are around 1,300 distinct CDR3 sequences, roughly 63% of which are singletons. Cells sorted as CD4+ CD45RA- CD25- were taken as memory conventional CD4 T cells. Sequenced sample: sorted memory CD4+ effector T cells from the tumor. The receptors here all came from a female donor with luminal breast cancer.

This clonotype was observed a single time. The chain is built from TRBV20-1 and TRBJ1-1; a weak D match, TRBD1 (6 bases). Trimming stripped 3 bases from V and 6 bases from J, with 14 bases between. The CDR3 is made up of 13 amino acids. Germline lookup yields CDR1 DFQATT and CDR2 SNEGSKA (reference sequence). In DNA form, the CDR3 reads TGCAGTGCTAGTGAAATGGGGGGCTCTGAAGCTTTCTTT. Translating gives CSASEMGGSEAFF.

The rearrangement joins TRBV6-1 to TRBJ2-1; 9 bases fit TRBD1. This CDR3 contains 16 residues. Germline loops: CDR1 MNHNS, CDR2 SASEGT. The ends lost 6 bases at V and 0 bases at J; junction bases unmatched: 6. DNA for the CDR3: TGTGCCAGCAGCCGCACAGGGGGCCGCTCCTACAATGAGCAGTTCTTC. As protein: CASSRTGGRSYNEQFF.

This clonotype was recorded only once. The V gene is TRBV19, the J gene TRBJ2-4; D is ambiguous. V dropped 7 bases and J dropped 10 bases, with 11 bases sitting between them. CDR1 and CDR2 from the germline V gene are LNHDA and SQIVND (reference sequence). This CDR3 has 11 amino acids. The CDR3 nucleotides read TGTGCCAGTACCGATGAGATGATTCAGTACTTC. Amino acid sequence: CASTDEMIQYF.

The V and J genes are TRBV19 and TRBJ1-1; tentative D call: TRBD1 (5 bases). The length of the CDR3 is 14 residues. Germline V gene data show CDR1 as LNHDA and CDR2 as SQIVND (reference sequence). V was clipped by 3 bases and J by 1 base, with 9 bases between them. CDR3 in amino acids: CASSMQGPNTEAFF. Written as DNA, the CDR3 is TGTGCCAGTAGTATGCAGGGACCGAACACTGAAGCTTTCTTT.

The chain carries TRBV29-1 and TRBJ2-3; possibly TRBD2 for D (5 bases). The CDR3 loop spans 14 amino acids. V lost 2 bases, J lost 1 base, and 10 bases lay in between. Per the germline V gene, CDR1 is SQVTM and CDR2 is ANQGSEA. CDR3 loop: CSVETKRRTDTQYF. The CDR3 region has the DNA TGCAGCGTTGAAACGAAGCGGCGCACAGATACGCAGTATTTT.

The chain couples TRBV3-1 to TRBJ1-1; tentatively, D is TRBD1 (5 bases). Between the trimmed V and J ends, which lost 3 bases and 6 bases, there was a span of 14 bases. CDR3 length: 14 residues. Germline V gene sequence: CDR1 LGHDT, CDR2 YNNKEL (reference sequence). CDR3 region: CASSQPQGNSEAFF. CDR3 coding DNA: TGTGCCAGCAGCCAGCCGCAGGGTAATTCTGAAGCTTTCTTT.

J is TRBJ2-3 and V is TRBV19; D perhaps matches TRBD2 (5 bases). Per the germline V gene, CDR1 is LNHDA and CDR2 is SQIVND (reference sequence). The CDR3 length is 15 residues. The V gene lost 3 bases and the J gene lost 4 bases, with 14 bases spanning the gap. Here the CDR3 reads CASSMWTAGPDTQYF. CDR3 sequence (DNA): TGTGCCAGTAGTATGTGGACTGCAGGACCAGATACGCAGTATTTT.

In its sample, this clonotype was seen a few times. The chain uses TRBV5-5 and TRBJ2-5; D possibly matches TRBD1 or TRBD2 (6 bases each). Germline-derived CDR1 and CDR2 are SGHKS and YYEKEE (reference sequence). V was trimmed by 0 bases and J by 5 bases, leaving 14 bases between them. The CDR3 covers 15 residues. The CDR3 protein is CASSLDPRGRETQYF. CDR3 nucleotides: TGTGCCAGCAGCTTGGACCCCCGGGGGCGGGAGACCCAGTACTTC.

V gene TRBV20-1 combines with J gene TRBJ2-7; TRBD2 might be the D (6 bases). The CDR3 extends over 13 amino acids. Germline V gene lookup returns CDR1 DFQATT and CDR2 SNEGSKA (reference sequence). Trimming removed 2 bases from V and 6 bases from J, with 14 bases in between. The CDR3 here is CSARTHVGGEQYF. In DNA form, the CDR3 reads TGCAGTGCTAGAACCCACGTGGGGGGCGAGCAGTACTTC.

The chain links TRBV5-4 to TRBJ2-1, with TRBD2 matching 7 bases. Germline loops: CDR1 SGHNT, CDR2 YYREEE (reference sequence). Germline trimming cut 0 bases from V and 2 bases from J; bases unmatched to any gene: 5. The CDR3 is 16 amino acids. CDR3 DNA sequence: TGTGCCAGCAGCTTGGATGGCGGGGGAACCTACAATGAGCAGTTCTTC. This translates into CASSLDGGGTYNEQFF.

This chain connects TRBV7-6 to TRBJ1-1; 7 nucleotides match TRBD1. Trimming took 5 bases from V and 1 from J; bases not matched to a gene: 7. The CDR3 consists of 15 residues. Germline V gene lookup returns CDR1 SGHVS and CDR2 FNYEAQ. CDR3 nucleotides: TGTGCCAGCAGCCCGCAGACAGGGTGGAACACTGAAGCTTTCTTT. This codes for CASSPQTGWNTEAFF.

This clonotype was found a few times. The chain combines TRBV19 with TRBJ1-4, with D unresolved. Trimming shortened V by 3 bases and J by 0 bases, and 5 bases separated the two germline ends. There are 14 residues in the CDR3. From germline, CDR1 is LNHDA and CDR2 SQIVND (reference sequence). This CDR3 is CASSIRSTNEKLFF. The CDR3 nucleotides read TGTGCCAGTAGTATTAGATCAACTAATGAAAAACTGTTTTTT. Full variable domain (rest looked up from reference TRBV19 and TRBJ1-4): DGGITQSPKYLFRKEGQNVTLSCEQNLNHDAMYWYRQDPGQGLRLIYYSQIVNDFQKGDIAEGYSVSREKKESFPLTVTSAQKNPTAFYLCASSIRSTNEKLFFGSGTQLSVL.